These 6 T cell receptor beta chains share one sample of origin, sequenced in a study of vaccination effects on CD4 cells after COVID-19. Method: immunoSEQ multiplex PCR; TCRdb's copy keeps in-frame clones and lacks some. This table has roughly 76,000 clones, approximately 74% appearing once. Before any sequencing was done, the ViraFEST assay used viral peptide pools to expand antigen-specific CD4+ T cells. At the end of roughly ten days of culture, CD4+ T cells were isolated. Their specific antigens are unknown. The specimen was CD4+ T cells from PBMCs cultured with HCoV-229E spike peptides, collected before COVID-19 vaccination. The receptors originated from a human donor who received a COVID-19 vaccine.

The chain employs TRBV2 and TRBJ1-3; TRBD1 might be the D (5 bases). Germline assignment: CDR1 SNHLY and CDR2 FYNNEI. The germline V and J ends were trimmed by 4 bases and 2 bases, with 9 bases remaining between them. The CDR3 has 14 amino acids. DNA of the CDR3: TGTGCCAGCAGTGGGGGGGTGACTGGAAACACCATATATTTT. This translates into CASSGGVTGNTIYF.

J is TRBJ1-5 and V is TRBV19; a weak D match, TRBD1 (6 bases). Germline lookup yields CDR1 LNHDA and CDR2 SQIVND (reference sequence). Trimming left V 5 bases short and J 1 base short, with 12 bases between. The CDR3 runs to 15 residues. Written as DNA, the CDR3 is TGTGCCAGTAGTGGAGGGGGAAGGAGCAATCAGCCCCAGCATTTT. Protein: CASSGGGRSNQPQHF.

The chain joins TRBV7-7 to TRBJ2-1; a weak D match, TRBD1 (7 bases). Trimming removed 9 bases from V and 6 bases from J, with 42 bases in between. Germline CDR1 and CDR2: SSHAT and FNYEAQ (reference sequence). The CDR3 is 22 amino acids. Here the CDR3 reads CARTYSRGAKERKEGKGNEQFF. The DNA of the CDR3 is TGTGCCAGGACCTATTCCAGGGGGGCAAAGGAGCGCAAGGAGGGCAAGGGCAATGAGCAGTTCTTC.

V usage is TRBV28 and J usage is TRBJ1-3, with a weak D call TRBD1 (5 bases). This CDR3 has 16 residues. Germline V gene lookup returns CDR1 MDHEN and CDR2 SYDVKM. V shed 6 bases and J shed 2 bases, with 17 bases lying between them. The CDR3 DNA reads as TGTGCCAGCAGCCCATGGGACCCGGGGACTGGAAACACCATATATTTT. Translating gives CASSPWDPGTGNTIYF. The complete variable domain, with remaining parts taken from reference TRBV28 and TRBJ1-3, reads DVKVTQSSRYLVKRTGEKVFLECVQDMDHENMFWYRQDPGLGLRLIYFSYDVKMKEKGDIPEGYSVSREKKERFSLILESASTNQTSMYLCASSPWDPGTGNTIYFGEGSWLTVV.

J is TRBJ2-1 and V is TRBV9, with D maybe TRBD1 (5 bases). The CDR3 consists of 17 residues. Germline V gene sequence: CDR1 SGDLS, CDR2 YYNGEE. Trimming removed 0 bases at V and 4 bases at J, with 17 bases between. CDR3 DNA: TGTGCCAGCAGCGTAGCTATGGGGCAGGGAAAGTACAATGAGCAGTTCTTC. It translates to CASSVAMGQGKYNEQFF.

The chain carries TRBV30 and TRBJ2-7; D not certain. This CDR3 region has 13 residues. V lost 3 bases, J lost 2 bases, and 11 bases lay in between. The germline V gene encodes CDR1 GTSNPN and CDR2 SVGIG (reference sequence). The CDR3 coding sequence is TGTGCCTGGAGCAGACACCAAACCTACGAGCAGTACGTC. It is translated as CAWSRHQTYEQYV.